One sample yielded the 26 T cell receptor beta chains listed below, sequenced in a study of OX40 agonist ivuxolimab in advanced cancers. Sequencing used immunoSEQ multiplex PCR; TCRdb keeps in-frame clones, though not all of them. The table includes tens of thousands of clones, 75% to 90% detected once. The input for sequencing was CD4+ or CD8+ T cells sorted from blood, taken in a trial of the OX40 agonist ivuxolimab. The receptors shown here come from an adult with an advanced solid tumor such as melanoma, head and neck, liver or kidney cancer.

The chain carries TRBV28 and TRBJ1-5; the match to TRBD1 covers 7 bases. The CDR3 sequence is 14 residues long. V was clipped by 6 bases and J by 3 bases; unmatched bases: 5. The germline gives CDR1 MDHEN, CDR2 SYDVKM. The CDR3 nucleotides read TGTGCCAGCAGCTTGGACAGGTACAATCAGCCCCAGCATTTT. Translation gives CASSLDRYNQPQHF.

The chain is built from TRBV5-6 and TRBJ2-7; D not resolved. Per germline, CDR1 SGHDT and CDR2 YYEEEE. The ends were cut back, 0 bases at V and 9 bases at J, with 10 bases in the middle. The CDR3 loop spans 12 amino acids. CDR3 sequence (DNA): TGTGCCAGCAGCTTGGGACGGACCGTGCAGTACTTC. Encoded protein: CASSLGRTVQYF.

The chain uses TRBV4-1 and TRBJ1-4, with D perhaps matching TRBD1 (6 bases). CDR3 length equals 18 residues. CDR1 is MGHRA and CDR2 is YSYEKL in the germline V gene. V shed 4 bases and J shed 5 bases, with 23 bases lying between them. DNA of the CDR3: TGCGCCAGCAGCCCCATAATCGCCGGGGGCGTAACCAATGAAAAACTGTTTTTT. It codes for CASSPIIAGGVTNEKLFF.

The chain employs TRBV27 and TRBJ1-1; 8 bases align to TRBD1. CDR1 and CDR2 (germline): MNHEY, SMNVEV (reference sequence). The CDR3 length is 15 residues. V lost 2 bases and J lost 1; bases outside the gene matches: 3. The chain's CDR3 is CASSLAGTGNTEAFF. Here the CDR3 DNA reads TGTGCCAGCAGTTTAGCCGGGACAGGGAACACTGAAGCTTTCTTT.

The V and J genes are TRBV30 and TRBJ1-1; weak D call: TRBD1 (5 bases). CDR1 and CDR2 from the germline V gene are GTSNPN and SVGIG (reference sequence). This CDR3 spans 14 amino acids. V lost 5 bases and J 1 base, leaving 14 bases between the germline ends. The CDR3 sequence is CAWRDSSWNTEAFF. The CDR3 bases are TGTGCCTGGCGGGACTCCAGTTGGAACACTGAAGCTTTCTTT.

The chain has TRBV7-3 and TRBJ2-5; D unclear. The CDR3 spans 14 residues. V lost 4 bases and J lost 0, with 9 bases in between. CDR1 is SGHTA, CDR2 FQGTGA, per germline. Written as DNA, the CDR3 is TGTGCCAGCAGCTCCGGCCCGTACCAAGAGACCCAGTACTTC. Translating it yields CASSSGPYQETQYF.

The chain couples TRBV6-5 to TRBJ2-2, with D possibly being TRBD1 (5 bases). Germline V gene lookup returns CDR1 MNHEY and CDR2 SVGAGI. The V end lost 0 bases, the J end lost 3 bases, and 5 bases lay between the germline ends. There are 14 residues in the CDR3. CDR3 coding DNA: TGTGCCAGCAGTTACTCAGGGGACACCGGGGAGCTGTTTTTT. Its protein is CASSYSGDTGELFF.

V usage is TRBV15 and J usage is TRBJ2-3; no reliable D call. Germline assignment: CDR1 LNHNV and CDR2 YYDKDF (reference sequence). V shed 0 bases and J shed 10 bases, with 17 bases lying between them. The CDR3 extends over 15 amino acids. CDR3 DNA: TGTGCCACCAGCAGAGATCCAACCAGTCAGAATCCGCAGTATTTT. It translates to CATSRDPTSQNPQYF.

V is TRBV19 and J is TRBJ2-1, with D perhaps TRBD2 (5 bases). This CDR3 spans 12 amino acids. Germline assignment: CDR1 LNHDA and CDR2 SQIVND (reference sequence). Deletions cut 9 bases from V and 7 bases from J, with 13 bases between. The CDR3 nucleotides read TGTGCCAGCGAAGAGCCGGGGAATGAGCAGTTCTTC. It specifies CASEEPGNEQFF.

This clone turned up a few times. The chain uses TRBV19 and TRBJ2-4; 7 bases are a match to TRBD1. Looked up from germline, CDR1 is LNHDA and CDR2 is SQIVND (reference sequence). The length of the CDR3 is 11 residues. Trimming at V came to 10 bases and at J to 7 bases, leaving 4 bases not matched to a gene. CDR3 region: CATNRGNIQYF. Here the CDR3 DNA reads TGTGCCACCAACAGGGGTAACATTCAGTACTTC.

This clone appeared a single time. V gene TRBV4-1 combines with J gene TRBJ1-1, with 7 bases fitting TRBD1. Germline CDR1 MGHRA, CDR2 YSYEKL. The CDR3 runs to 13 residues. Trimming at V came to 8 bases and at J to 2 bases, leaving 5 bases not matched to a gene. The CDR3, as DNA: TGCGCCAGCTCGACAGGGTTCAACACTGAAGCTTTCTTT. Protein: CASSTGFNTEAFF.

The gene calls are TRBV4-2 and TRBJ1-1, with 8 bases lining up with TRBD1. From germline, CDR1 is LGHNA and CDR2 YNFKEQ. The CDR3 loop spans 16 amino acids. V was pared by 4 bases and J by 0 bases, with 7 bases of the junction left unmatched. The CDR3 spells CASSPDRGHLNTEAFF. CDR3 DNA: TGTGCCAGCAGCCCAGACAGGGGTCATCTGAACACTGAAGCTTTCTTT.

This clone was observed a few times. Written as DNA, the CDR3 is TGTGCCAGCAGGATGGAGGGGGCCTCCTCCTACGAGCAGTACTTC. As protein: CASRMEGASSYEQYF. The chain couples TRBV4-2 to TRBJ2-7; D may be TRBD1 (7 bases). Trimming pared 6 bases from V and 0 bases from J, leaving 15 bases between. CDR3 length: 15 residues. Germline loops: CDR1 LGHNA, CDR2 YNFKEQ.

The rearrangement links TRBV14 to TRBJ2-7, with no clear D. V gave up 1 base and J gave up 6 bases, with 10 bases separating them. The germline V gene has CDR1 SGHDN and CDR2 FVKESK. The length of the CDR3 is 13 residues. The CDR3 reads CASSQVRGREQYF. In DNA, the CDR3 is TGTGCCAGCAGCCAAGTTCGTGGGCGCGAGCAGTACTTC.

The rearrangement uses TRBV5-5 and TRBJ2-3; 12 bases map to TRBD1. The CDR3 contains 16 residues. J was trimmed by 9 bases and V by 4 bases; bases with no gene match: 12. The germline V gene encodes CDR1 SGHKS and CDR2 YYEKEE (reference sequence). This CDR3 is CASSTGQGAHRGTQYF. The DNA of the CDR3 is TGTGCCAGCAGCACGGGACAGGGGGCCCATCGGGGGACGCAGTATTTT.

The rearrangement joins TRBV5-6 to TRBJ2-6; D uncertain. CDR3 length: 15 residues. V was shortened by 4 bases and J by 0 bases, with 8 bases between the two germline ends. Germline V gene data show CDR1 as SGHDT and CDR2 as YYEEEE. CDR3 nucleotide sequence: TGTGCCAGCAGCCGGGTTCCCTCTGGGGCCAACGTCCTGACTTTC. Its protein is CASSRVPSGANVLTF.

This clone was recorded once. The chain employs TRBV7-2 and TRBJ2-3, with D tentatively TRBD2 (5 bases). Germline CDR1 reads SGHTA; CDR2 reads FQGNSA. The V end was cut by 3 bases, the J end by 1 base, with 20 bases between. The CDR3 totals 18 residues. The DNA of the CDR3 is TGTGCCAGCAGCTTTAAAGGGCCCCGGGATTATCGCACAGATACGCAGTATTTT. It codes for CASSFKGPRDYRTDTQYF.

The chain combines TRBV19 with TRBJ2-7, with a weak D call TRBD2 (5 bases). Trimming removed 1 base from V and 2 bases from J, with 9 bases in between. CDR3 length: 14 amino acids. Germline V gene data show CDR1 as LNHDA and CDR2 as SQIVND (reference sequence). The CDR3 DNA reads as TGTGCCAGTAGTATAGGTCGAGGGCCCTACGAGCAGTACTTC. Its translation: CASSIGRGPYEQYF. The complete variable domain, with remaining parts taken from reference TRBV19 and TRBJ2-7, reads DGGITQSPKYLFRKEGQNVTLSCEQNLNHDAMYWYRQDPGQGLRLIYYSQIVNDFQKGDIAEGYSVSREKKESFPLTVTSAQKNPTAFYLCASSIGRGPYEQYFGPGTRLTVT.

The chain links TRBV10-3 to TRBJ2-7; tentative D call: TRBD1 (6 bases). The CDR3 is 14 residues long. Germline V CDR1 and CDR2: ENHRY, SYGVKD. The ends were cut back, 3 bases at V and 5 bases at J, with 14 bases in the middle. In DNA, the CDR3 is TGTGCCATCAGTGACACAGGGATTTCCAACGAGCAGTACTTC. Translating it yields CAISDTGISNEQYF.

The rearrangement links TRBV25-1 to TRBJ1-1; D ambiguous. Between the trimmed V and J ends, which lost 4 bases and 3 bases, there was a span of 6 bases. This CDR3 region has 12 residues. The germline CDR1 and CDR2 sequences are MGHDK and SYGVNS. CDR3 DNA sequence: TGTGCCAGCAGTGGGTGGGACACTGAAGCTTTCTTT. Translating it yields CASSGWDTEAFF.

The chain recombines TRBV9 with TRBJ1-1; the D gene is possibly TRBD1 (6 bases). Trimming left V 4 bases short and J 4 bases short, with 11 bases between. Germline CDR1 SGDLS, CDR2 YYNGEE. This CDR3 region has 13 residues. CDR3 DNA: TGTGCCAGCAGCCTTTCAGGGGCCACTGAAGCTTTCTTT. It translates to CASSLSGATEAFF.

For the CDR3, the DNA is TGTGCCAGCAGCCCTAGCGGCGAGCACGAGCAGTACTTC. Residues: CASSPSGEHEQYF. This sequence joins TRBV5-6 and TRBJ2-7, with 7 bases that match TRBD2. This CDR3 is 13 amino acids long. The germline gives CDR1 SGHDT, CDR2 YYEEEE. V lost 4 bases to trimming and J lost 5 bases; unmatched junction nucleotides: 6. The full variable domain, in which reference TRBV5-6 and TRBJ2-7 provide the parts outside the CDR3, is DAGVTQSPTHLIKTRGQQVTLRCSPKSGHDTVSWYQQALGQGPQFIFQYYEEEERQRGNFPDRFSGHQFPNYSSELNVNALLLGDSALYLCASSPSGEHEQYFGPGTRLTVT.

V usage is TRBV14 and J usage is TRBJ1-4; D may be TRBD1 (6 bases). V was trimmed by 4 bases and J by 4 bases, leaving 16 bases between them. This CDR3 is 16 amino acids long. The germline V gene encodes CDR1 SGHDN and CDR2 FVKESK. As DNA, the CDR3 is TGTGCCAGCAGCCCGATCGGGACACTGCTTAATGAAAAACTGTTTTTT. Protein: CASSPIGTLLNEKLFF. Supplemented by reference TRBV14 and TRBJ1-4, the full variable domain reads EAGVTQFPSHSVIEKGQTVTLRCDPISGHDNLYWYRRVMGKEIKFLLHFVKESKQDESGMPNNRFLAERTGGTYSTLKVQPAELEDSGVYFCASSPIGTLLNEKLFFGSGTQLSVL.

The V call is TRBV11-2, the J call TRBJ2-2; perhaps TRBD1 as D (6 bases). The CDR3 is made up of 19 amino acids. The germline V gene encodes CDR1 SGHAT and CDR2 FQNNGV. The V gene lost 3 bases and the J gene lost 5 bases, with 25 bases spanning the gap. The CDR3 DNA reads TGTGCCAGCAGCTTTGGATTTGGCCGTGGGGGCGTGAGTACCGGGGAGCTGTTTTTT. It yields the protein CASSFGFGRGGVSTGELFF.

V gene TRBV7-9 combines with J gene TRBJ2-2; TRBD2 might be the D (5 bases). V lost 7 bases and J 3 bases, leaving 12 bases between the germline ends. The CDR3 has 14 amino acids. The germline V gene encodes CDR1 SEHNR and CDR2 FQNEAQ (reference sequence). In DNA, the CDR3 is TGTGCCAGCAAGGGCGTGGACTACACCGGGGAGCTGTTTTTT. It yields the protein CASKGVDYTGELFF.

The chain joins TRBV27 to TRBJ2-1; D gene unclear. Deletions cut 3 bases from V and 4 bases from J, with 10 bases between. Per germline, CDR1 MNHEY and CDR2 SMNVEV (reference sequence). The CDR3 spans 14 residues. The CDR3 sequence is CASSFGRLYNEQFF. The CDR3 DNA reads TGTGCCAGCAGTTTTGGACGGTTATACAATGAGCAGTTCTTC.